The 5 T cell receptor beta chains below all came from one sample that was sequenced in a study of blood T cell repertoires in COVID-19 (dated by TCRdb to 2018 to 2020). The library was generated by the immunoSEQ multiplex PCR assay. TCRdb carries this immuneACCESS record with in-frame sequences only. Its versions omit some clonotypes, under half of them owing to an unresolved V gene in the studies checked, with the rest unexplained. This sample gives 400,000 or so clones in total; approximately 90% of them show up just once. The ten largest make up 0.75% to 0.85% of the sample. Sequenced material: peripheral blood. These receptor sequences come from a young man with COVID-19, enrolled during active disease.

V and J are TRBV5-4 and TRBJ2-2; TRBD1 aligns across 8 bases. The CDR3 has 15 residues. The V gene's germline CDR1 is SGHNT and CDR2 YYREEE (reference sequence). With 3 bases clipped from V and 7 bases from J, the junction kept 8 bases outside the gene matches. In DNA, the CDR3 is TGTGCCAGCAGCTCCCGACAGGGGATAATCGGGGAGCTGTTTTTT. Encoded protein: CASSSRQGIIGELFF.

The J gene is TRBJ2-1, the V gene TRBV7-2; D may be TRBD1 (5 bases). CDR1 and CDR2 (germline): SGHTA, FQGNSA. Trimming removed 1 base from V and 8 bases from J, with 18 bases in between. This CDR3 is built from 16 residues. The CDR3 here is CASSLGTVVGVDEQFF. The CDR3 DNA reads TGTGCCAGCAGCTTAGGGACGGTTGTAGGGGTCGATGAGCAGTTCTTC.

This clone was found once. The chain combines TRBV12-3 or TRBV12-4 with TRBJ2-3; TRBD2 is a possible D gene (6 bases). The CDR3 extends over 13 amino acids. V was pared by 5 bases and J by 6 bases, with 12 bases between. The CDR3 DNA reads as TGTGCCAGCAGTGGCCAACTAGCTGATACGCAGTATTTT. Its translation: CASSGQLADTQYF.

The rearrangement links TRBV2 to TRBJ1-5, with a weak D call TRBD1 (6 bases). Trimming cost V 8 bases and J 0 bases, with 11 bases left between them. The CDR3 consists of 14 residues. Per germline, CDR1 SNHLY and CDR2 FYNNEI. CDR3 in amino acids: CASGTGYSNQPQHF. CDR3 in DNA: TGTGCCAGCGGAACAGGGTATAGCAATCAGCCCCAGCATTTT. Together with reference TRBV2 and TRBJ1-5, the CDR3 gives the full variable domain: EPEVTQTPSHQVTQMGQEVILRCVPISNHLYFYWYRQILGQKVEFLVSFYNNEISEKSEIFDDQFSVERPDGSNFTLKIRSTKLEDSAMYFCASGTGYSNQPQHFGDGTRLSIL.

The gene calls are TRBV5-4 and TRBJ2-7, with 10 bases that match TRBD2. CDR1 and CDR2 (germline): SGHNT, YYREEE (reference sequence). The CDR3 runs 17 residues. Trimming took 2 bases from V and 4 from J; bases not matched to a gene: 12. The CDR3 DNA is TGTGCCAGCAGCTTCGGGACTAGCGTTACGACCCCATACGAGCAGTACTTC. This sequence encodes CASSFGTSVTTPYEQYF.